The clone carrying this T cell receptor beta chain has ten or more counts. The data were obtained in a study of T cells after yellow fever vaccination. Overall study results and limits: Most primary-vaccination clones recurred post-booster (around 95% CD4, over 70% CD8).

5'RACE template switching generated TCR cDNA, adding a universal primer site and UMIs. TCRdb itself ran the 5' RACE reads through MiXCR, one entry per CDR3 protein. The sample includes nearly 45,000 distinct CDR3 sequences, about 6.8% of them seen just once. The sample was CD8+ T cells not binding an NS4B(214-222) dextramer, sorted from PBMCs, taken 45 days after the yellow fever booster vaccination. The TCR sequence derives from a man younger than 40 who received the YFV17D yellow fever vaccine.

The CDR3 coding sequence is TGTGCCAGCACCCACTTCGGCGGGAGGGCCGGTATGAATGAGCAGTTCTTC. Protein product: CASTHFGGRAGMNEQFF. The chain links TRBV27 to TRBJ2-1, with 9 bases matching TRBD2. CDR3 length: 17 residues. V shed 7 bases and J 7 bases; nucleotides not matched to a gene: 17. Looked up from germline, CDR1 is MNHEY and CDR2 is SMNVEV (reference sequence).